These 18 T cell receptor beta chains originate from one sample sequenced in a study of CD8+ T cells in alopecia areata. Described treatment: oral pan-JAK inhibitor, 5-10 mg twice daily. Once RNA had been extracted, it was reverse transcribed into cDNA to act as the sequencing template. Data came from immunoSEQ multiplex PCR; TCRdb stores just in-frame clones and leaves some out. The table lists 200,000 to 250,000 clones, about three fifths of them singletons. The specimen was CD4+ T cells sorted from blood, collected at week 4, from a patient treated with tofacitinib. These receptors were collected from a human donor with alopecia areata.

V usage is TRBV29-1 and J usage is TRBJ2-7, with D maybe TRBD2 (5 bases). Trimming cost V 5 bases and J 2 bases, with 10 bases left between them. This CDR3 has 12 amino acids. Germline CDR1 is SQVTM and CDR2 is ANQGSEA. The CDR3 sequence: CSVNEGTYEQYF. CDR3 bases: TGCAGCGTTAATGAGGGAACCTACGAGCAGTACTTC.

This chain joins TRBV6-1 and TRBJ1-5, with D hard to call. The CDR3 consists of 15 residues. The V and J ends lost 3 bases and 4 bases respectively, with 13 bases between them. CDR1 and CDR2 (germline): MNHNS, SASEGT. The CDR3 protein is CASSEQSYSNQPQHF. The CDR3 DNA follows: TGTGCCAGCAGTGAGCAGTCGTACTCTAATCAGCCCCAGCATTTT.

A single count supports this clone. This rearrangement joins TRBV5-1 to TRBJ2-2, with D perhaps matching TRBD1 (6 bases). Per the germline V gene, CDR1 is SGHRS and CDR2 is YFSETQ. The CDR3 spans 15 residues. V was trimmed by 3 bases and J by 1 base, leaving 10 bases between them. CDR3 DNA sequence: TGCGCCAGCAGCTCCACGACAGGGAACACCGGGGAGCTGTTTTTT. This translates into CASSSTTGNTGELFF.

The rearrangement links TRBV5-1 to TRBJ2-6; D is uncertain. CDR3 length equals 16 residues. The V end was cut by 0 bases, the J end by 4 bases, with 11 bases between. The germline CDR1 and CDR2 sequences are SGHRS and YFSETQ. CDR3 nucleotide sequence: TGCGCCAGCAGCTTGGCCGGGTCTACCGGGGCCAACGTCCTGACTTTC. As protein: CASSLAGSTGANVLTF.

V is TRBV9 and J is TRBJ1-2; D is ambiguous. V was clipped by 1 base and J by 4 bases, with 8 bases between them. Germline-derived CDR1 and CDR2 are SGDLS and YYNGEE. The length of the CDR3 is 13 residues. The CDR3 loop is CASSVRWSYGYTF. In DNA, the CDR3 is TGTGCCAGCAGCGTACGTTGGAGCTATGGCTACACCTTC.

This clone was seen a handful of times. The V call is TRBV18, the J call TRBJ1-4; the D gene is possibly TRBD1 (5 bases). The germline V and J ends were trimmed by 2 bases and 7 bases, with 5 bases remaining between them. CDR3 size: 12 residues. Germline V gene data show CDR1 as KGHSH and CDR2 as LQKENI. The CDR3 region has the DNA TGTGCCAGCTCACCAAGGGGTGAAAAACTGTTTTTT. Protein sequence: CASSPRGEKLFF.

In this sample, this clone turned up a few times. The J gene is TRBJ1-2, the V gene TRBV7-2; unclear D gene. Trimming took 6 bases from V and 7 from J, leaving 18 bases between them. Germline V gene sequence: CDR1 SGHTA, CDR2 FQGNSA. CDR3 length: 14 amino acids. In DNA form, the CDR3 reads TGTGCCAGCAGTTCCTCGGGTGGAGGACTTGGCTACACCTTC. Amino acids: CASSSSGGGLGYTF.

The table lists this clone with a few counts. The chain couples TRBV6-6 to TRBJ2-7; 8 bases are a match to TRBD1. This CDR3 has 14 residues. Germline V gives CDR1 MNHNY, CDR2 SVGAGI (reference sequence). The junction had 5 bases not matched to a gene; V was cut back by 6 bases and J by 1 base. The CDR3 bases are TGTGCCAGCAGGACAGGGACAGGTTCCTACGAGCAGTACTTC. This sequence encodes CASRTGTGSYEQYF.

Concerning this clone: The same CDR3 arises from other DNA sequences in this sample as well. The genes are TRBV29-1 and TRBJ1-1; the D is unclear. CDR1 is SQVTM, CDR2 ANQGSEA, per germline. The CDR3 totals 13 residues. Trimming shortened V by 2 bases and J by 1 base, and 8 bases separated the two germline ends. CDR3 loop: CSVERRQNTEAFF. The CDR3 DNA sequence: TGCAGCGTTGAACGAAGACAGAACACTGAAGCTTTCTTT.

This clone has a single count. CDR3 amino acids: CAWRKDRGVTFGYTF. The CDR3, as DNA: TGTGCCTGGAGGAAGGACAGGGGTGTCACCTTTGGCTACACCTTC. The genes are TRBV30 and TRBJ1-2, with TRBD1 identical over 9 bases. The CDR3 has 15 residues. The V segment lost 3 bases and the J segment 7 bases; nucleotides outside the gene matches: 12. Germline values: CDR1 GTSNPN, CDR2 SVGIG (reference sequence).

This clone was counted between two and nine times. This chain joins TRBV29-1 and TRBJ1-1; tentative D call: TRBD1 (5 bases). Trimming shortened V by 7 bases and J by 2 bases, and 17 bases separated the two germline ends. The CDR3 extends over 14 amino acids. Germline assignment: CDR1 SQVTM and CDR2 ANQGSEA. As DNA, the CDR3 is TGCAGCGCTGCTGGACTAGGGACCAACACTGAAGCTTTCTTT. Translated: CSAAGLGTNTEAFF.

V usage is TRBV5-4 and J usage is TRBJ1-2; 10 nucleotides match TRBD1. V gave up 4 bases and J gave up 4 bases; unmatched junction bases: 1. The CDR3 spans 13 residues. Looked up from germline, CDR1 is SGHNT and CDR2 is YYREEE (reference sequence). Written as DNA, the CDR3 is TGTGCCAGCAGCCGGACAGGGGGCTATGGCTACACCTTC. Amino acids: CASSRTGGYGYTF.

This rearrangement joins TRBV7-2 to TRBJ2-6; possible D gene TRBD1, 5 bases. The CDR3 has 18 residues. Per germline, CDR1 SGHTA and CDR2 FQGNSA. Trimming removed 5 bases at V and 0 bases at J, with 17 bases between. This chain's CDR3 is CASSQGARHNSGANVLTF. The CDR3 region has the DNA TGTGCCAGCAGCCAAGGGGCGCGACATAACTCTGGGGCCAACGTCCTGACTTTC.

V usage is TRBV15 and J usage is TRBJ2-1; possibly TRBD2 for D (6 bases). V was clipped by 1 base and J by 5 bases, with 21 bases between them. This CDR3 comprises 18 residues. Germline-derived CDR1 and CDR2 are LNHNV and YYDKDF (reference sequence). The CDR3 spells CATSRAPRGGSADNEQFF. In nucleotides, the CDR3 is TGTGCCACCAGCAGAGCGCCGCGGGGCGGATCAGCCGACAATGAGCAGTTCTTC.

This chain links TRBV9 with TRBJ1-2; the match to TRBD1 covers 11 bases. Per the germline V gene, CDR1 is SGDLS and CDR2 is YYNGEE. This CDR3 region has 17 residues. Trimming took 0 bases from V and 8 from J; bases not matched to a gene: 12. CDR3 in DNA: TGTGCCAGCAGCGTAGGGGGGACAGGGGGACCCGAGGAGGGCTACACCTTC. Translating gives CASSVGGTGGPEEGYTF.

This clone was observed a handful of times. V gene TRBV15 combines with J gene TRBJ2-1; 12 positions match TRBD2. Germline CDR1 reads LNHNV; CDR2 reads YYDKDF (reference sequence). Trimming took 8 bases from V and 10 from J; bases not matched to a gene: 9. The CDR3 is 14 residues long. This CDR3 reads CATRLAGARGEQFF. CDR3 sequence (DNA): TGTGCCACCCGACTAGCGGGGGCCCGAGGGGAGCAGTTCTTC. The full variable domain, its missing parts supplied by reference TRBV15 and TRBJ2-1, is DAMVIQNPRYQVTQFGKPVTLSCSQTLNHNVMYWYQQKSSQAPKLLFHYYDKDFNNEADTPDNFQSRRPNTSFCFLDIRSPGLGDTAMYLCATRLAGARGEQFFGPGTRLTVL.

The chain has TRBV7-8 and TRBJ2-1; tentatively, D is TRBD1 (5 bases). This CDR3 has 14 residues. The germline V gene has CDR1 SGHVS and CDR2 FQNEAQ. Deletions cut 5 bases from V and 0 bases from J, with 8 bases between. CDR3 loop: CASSNDSSYNEQFF. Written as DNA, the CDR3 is TGTGCCAGCAGCAACGACAGCTCCTACAATGAGCAGTTCTTC.

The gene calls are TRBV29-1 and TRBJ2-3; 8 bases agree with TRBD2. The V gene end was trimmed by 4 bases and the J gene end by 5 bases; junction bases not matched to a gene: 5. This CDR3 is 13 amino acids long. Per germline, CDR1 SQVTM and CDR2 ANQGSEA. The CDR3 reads CSVAGGPGDTQYF. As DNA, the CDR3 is TGCAGCGTTGCGGGGGGGCCAGGAGATACGCAGTATTTT.